These 14 T cell receptor beta chains share one sample of origin, sequenced in a study of neoadjuvant anti-PD-1 for oral cavity cancer. Some clones are missing from TCRdb's copy, which holds only in-frame ones; the method was immunoSEQ multiplex PCR. This table holds 20,000 to 25,000 clones, 40% to 45% found once. The sample's time point: after neoadjuvant nivolumab, at surgical resection. Sequencing used tumor tissue, obtained after nivolumab (anti-PD-1) treatment. Receptors were obtained from a person aged 40 to 85 with oral cavity squamous cell carcinoma.

The rearrangement joins TRBV5-8 to TRBJ1-2, with 7 bases lining up with TRBD1. The length of the CDR3 is 15 residues. J gave up 5 bases and V 1 base, and 8 bases lay outside the gene matches. CDR1 and CDR2 from the germline V gene are SGHTS and YDEGEE. The CDR3 loop is CASSLMGQGQYGYTF. CDR3 sequence (DNA): TGTGCCAGCAGCTTGATGGGGCAGGGACAGTATGGCTACACCTTC.

The chain joins TRBV18 to TRBJ2-1; D is undetermined. From germline, CDR1 is KGHSH and CDR2 LQKENI. The CDR3 runs 15 residues. Trimming took 2 bases from V and 0 from J, leaving 8 bases between them. This CDR3 is CASSPLAASYNEQFF. CDR3 bases: TGTGCCAGCTCACCATTGGCAGCCTCCTACAATGAGCAGTTCTTC.

This clone was counted a single time. This rearrangement joins TRBV2 to TRBJ2-1, with 7 bases that match TRBD1. The CDR3 extends over 14 amino acids. CDR1 is SNHLY and CDR2 is FYNNEI in the germline V gene. J gave up 0 bases and V 7 bases, and 3 bases lay outside the gene matches. CDR3 in amino acids: CASTGTVSYNEQFF. CDR3 DNA sequence: TGTGCCAGCACGGGGACAGTCTCCTACAATGAGCAGTTCTTC.

The chain employs TRBV29-1 and TRBJ1-4, with 9 bases lining up with TRBD1. The CDR3 covers 15 residues. Trimming at V came to 6 bases and at J to 8 bases, leaving 13 bases not matched to a gene. Germline CDR1 and CDR2: SQVTM and ANQGSEA. The DNA of the CDR3 is TGCAGCGTCTCACGTCACAGGGGGCTGGCGGAAAAACTGTTTTTT. Its protein is CSVSRHRGLAEKLFF. The variable domain in full, with the rest retrieved from reference TRBV29-1 and TRBJ1-4, is SAVISQKPSRDICQRGTSLTIQCQVDSQVTMMFWYRQQPGQSLTLIATANQGSEATYESGFVIDKFPISRPNLTFSTLTVSNMSPEDSSIYLCSVSRHRGLAEKLFFGSGTQLSVL.

V usage is TRBV7-2 and J usage is TRBJ2-7, with unresolved D. The CDR3 has 12 residues. V was cut by 3 bases and J by 0 bases, with 3 bases left in between. The germline CDR1 and CDR2 sequences are SGHTA and FQGNSA. The CDR3 is CASSFLSYEQYF. The CDR3 DNA reads TGTGCCAGCAGCTTCCTCTCCTACGAGCAGTACTTC.

V and J are TRBV7-9 and TRBJ2-5; 9 nucleotides line up with TRBD2. Germline CDR1 is SEHNR and CDR2 is FQNEAQ (reference sequence). The CDR3 runs to 16 residues. V was pared by 5 bases and J by 3 bases, with 10 bases of the junction left unmatched. The CDR3 reads CASSGRAGLAEETQYF. The CDR3 nucleotides are TGTGCCAGCAGCGGAAGGGCGGGACTAGCCGAAGAGACCCAGTACTTC.

The table lists this clone with many counts. The chain is built from TRBV11-2 and TRBJ2-3; D call uncertain. In germline, CDR1 is SGHAT, CDR2 FQNNGV. V was pared by 0 bases and J by 6 bases, with 10 bases between. The CDR3 totals 14 residues. CDR3 DNA: TGTGCCAGCAGCTTAGATCTCTGGGTCGATACGCAGTATTTT. Translation gives CASSLDLWVDTQYF.

The gene calls are TRBV19 and TRBJ1-1, with 9 bases fitting TRBD1. CDR1 is LNHDA, CDR2 SQIVND, per germline (reference sequence). This CDR3 is 17 amino acids long. J was trimmed by 4 bases and V by 5 bases; bases with no gene match: 14. The CDR3 protein is CASSGGTGYVPGTEAFF. For the CDR3, the DNA is TGTGCCAGTAGTGGGGGGACAGGGTATGTGCCCGGCACTGAAGCTTTCTTT.

The V gene is TRBV6-1, the J gene TRBJ1-5; TRBD1 is a possible D gene (5 bases). V shed 1 base and J shed 5 bases, with 12 bases lying between them. The CDR3 has 15 residues. Germline CDR1 is MNHNS and CDR2 is SASEGT. In nucleotides, the CDR3 is TGTGCCAGCAGTGAAGTGGCGACAGCACATCAGCCCCAGCATTTT. Encoded protein: CASSEVATAHQPQHF.

CDR3 amino acids: CASSSLGTRSSGNTIYF. CDR3 DNA: TGTGCCAGCAGCTCCCTGGGGACAAGGAGCTCTGGAAACACCATATATTTT. The rearrangement uses TRBV7-9 and TRBJ1-3, with TRBD1 as a possible D gene (6 bases). The CDR3 is 17 residues long. Per germline, CDR1 SEHNR and CDR2 FQNEAQ (reference sequence). Trimming stripped 4 bases from V and 0 bases from J, with 16 bases between.

J is TRBJ2-3 and V is TRBV5-1, with D perhaps TRBD2 (5 bases). This CDR3 is 15 amino acids long. CDR1 and CDR2 from the germline V gene are SGHRS and YFSETQ. Trimming left V 3 bases short and J 4 bases short, with 15 bases between. The DNA of the CDR3 is TGCGCCAGCAGCTACGTCGGGGTGGTCGCAGATACGCAGTATTTT. Protein product: CASSYVGVVADTQYF. Complete variable domain (other parts from reference TRBV5-1 and TRBJ2-3): KAGVTQTPRYLIKTRGQQVTLSCSPISGHRSVSWYQQTPGQGLQFLFEYFSETQRNKGNFPGRFSGRQFSNSRSEMNVSTLELGDSALYLCASSYVGVVADTQYFGPGTRLTVL.

This clone qualifies as medium-sized. This chain joins TRBV19 and TRBJ2-7; 7 nucleotides line up with TRBD2. CDR1 and CDR2 from the germline V gene are LNHDA and SQIVND (reference sequence). There are 14 residues in the CDR3. V shed 3 bases and J 2 bases; nucleotides not matched to a gene: 4. CDR3: CASSIPGGTYEQYF. The CDR3, as DNA: TGTGCCAGTAGTATCCCGGGGGGTACCTACGAGCAGTACTTC.

This clone was observed a few times. The CDR3 spells CASSRGQFNSPLHF. The CDR3 DNA reads as TGTGCCAGCAGCCGGGGACAGTTTAATTCACCCCTCCACTTT. The V and J genes are TRBV5-6 and TRBJ1-6, with 7 positions matching TRBD1. There are 14 residues in the CDR3. V lost 4 bases and J lost 6; bases outside the gene matches: 4. Germline assignment: CDR1 SGHDT and CDR2 YYEEEE.

The rearrangement links TRBV11-3 to TRBJ1-1; the D gene is possibly TRBD1 (6 bases). Germline V gene lookup returns CDR1 SGHNT and CDR2 YENEEA. The CDR3 contains 14 residues. Trimming cost V 0 bases and J 1 base, with 6 bases left between them. Written as DNA, the CDR3 is TGTGCCAGCAGCTTAGACAGGGGGAACACTGAAGCTTTCTTT. This encodes CASSLDRGNTEAFF.